Listed below are T cell receptor beta chains from one sample, sequenced in a study of human T cells and chemical hapten exposure. TCRdb independently ran MiXCR on the RACE reads; one entry per CDR3 protein. Found here are 35,000 to 45,000 distinct CDR3 sequences, 8% to 9% of them singletons; the top ten hold around 16%. The starting material was whole blood, obtained in connection with sensitization to the hapten diphenylcyclopropenone (DPC). The receptor source for this set is a woman in her forties with alopecia areata. Some clones in this sample may be carry-over from other donors' samples. Each CDR3 is given without its conserved first and last residue.

j_call v_call cdr3_aa
TRBJ2-7 TRBV20-1 SALTGNEQY
TRBJ2-1 TRBV20-1 SAGRTEQF
TRBJ2-7 TRBV6-2/TRBV6-3 ASSTNRGGAIYEQY
TRBJ1-5 TRBV7-2 ASSLARVNQPQH
TRBJ1-2 TRBV5-1 ASSPSVGDGYT
TRBJ1-6 TRBV15 ATSRDRGYNSPLH
TRBJ2-3 TRBV29-1 SAILAGTSTDTQY
TRBJ2-6 TRBV29-1 SVNEGTGANVLT
TRBJ2-5 TRBV27 ASSSIQGPIETQY
TRBJ2-1 TRBV11-3 ASSLDSGQASNEQF
TRBJ2-2 TRBV6-5 ASSRGQGRTTGELF
TRBJ2-7 TRBV12-3/TRBV12-4 ASSLAGTGSYEQY
TRBJ1-5 TRBV19 ASSISSTGALSHQPQH
TRBJ1-5 TRBV5-1 ASSLVAGGRNQPQH